The T cell receptor beta chain described here comes from a study of post-analysis software for immune sequencing data. Note on this clonotype: Its antigen is still unknown. One junction end does not reproduce the germline sequence, and a read error may be involved.

Germline CDR1 LGHNA, CDR2 YNFKEQ. CDR3 length: 16 residues. The library was made from cDNA and included unique molecular identifiers. Each CDR3 protein is one row after TCRdb ran MiXCR on the PCR reads. The data hold some 370,000 distinct CDR3 sequences, with roughly 36% observed a single time. Whole-study results and caveats: When patients were compared with controls, about 5 TRBV segments were more frequent, TRBV5-6, TRBV5-1 and TRBV20-1 among them. Relative to controls, patients with multiple sclerosis showed significantly lower normalized Chao1 diversity.

The chain uses TRBV4-2 and TRBJ1-1, with D tentatively TRBD1 (6 bases). This sequence was found in a girl under 18 with multiple sclerosis. Sequenced sample: blood. CDR3 sequence reads: CASSQAPRQDNTEAFF. The CDR3 coding sequence is TGTGCCAGCAGCCAAGCCCCTCGACAGGACAACACCGAAGCTTTCTTT.